The 23 T cell receptor beta chains below all came from one sample that was sequenced in a study of T-cell reconstitution after alpha-beta-depleted transplantation in children. The authors prepared the TCRbeta library with unique molecular identifiers. Each CDR3 protein is one row after TCRdb ran MiXCR on the PCR reads. Among a few hundred thousand distinct CDR3 sequences, over 20% were seen once, and the ten largest hold under 45%. The specimen comprised PBMCs, sampled before TCRalphabeta/CD19-depleted stem cell transplant. The origin of the receptors is a boy in the first two years of life with Wiskott-Aldrich syndrome, due to receive a stem cell transplant.

A few counts support this clonotype. The genes are TRBV20-1 and TRBJ2-1, with TRBD2 matching 10 bases. The CDR3 contains 16 residues. The germline gives CDR1 DFQATT, CDR2 SNEGSKA (reference sequence). Unmatched junction bases numbered 6, after V lost 0 bases and J lost 4 bases. The CDR3 nucleotides are TGCAGTGCTAGAGATAGAAAGCGGGAGGGGTACAATGAGCAGTTCTTC. It codes for CSARDRKREGYNEQFF.

The gene calls are TRBV5-5 and TRBJ2-1; 7 positions agree with TRBD2. The V gene end was trimmed by 2 bases and the J gene end by 0 bases; junction bases not matched to a gene: 8. The CDR3 is 17 amino acids. Germline V gives CDR1 SGHKS, CDR2 YYEKEE (reference sequence). CDR3 bases: TGTGCCAGCAGCTTAGCCCCTAGCGGCAGCTCCTACAATGAGCAGTTCTTC. It codes for CASSLAPSGSSYNEQFF.

The chain couples TRBV5-1 to TRBJ2-5, with 10 bases matching TRBD2. Germline CDR1 is SGHRS and CDR2 is YFSETQ. J lost 3 bases, V lost 6 bases, and 5 bases had no gene match. The CDR3 covers 14 residues. The CDR3 sequence is CASTGTSAEETQYF. The CDR3 DNA is TGCGCCAGCACCGGGACTAGCGCAGAAGAGACCCAGTACTTC.

The chain recombines TRBV20-1 with TRBJ2-4; 9 bases map to TRBD2. The germline V gene has CDR1 DFQATT and CDR2 SNEGSKA (reference sequence). After removal of 5 bases from V and 6 bases from J, the junction contained 14 bases not matched to a gene. This CDR3 has 16 residues. This CDR3 reads CSARRRAGGLGNIQYF. CDR3 nucleotides: TGCAGTGCTCGGCGTCGGGCGGGAGGGCTCGGAAACATTCAGTACTTC.

The CDR3 coding sequence is TGTGCCAGCAGGTATTGGCAGAGCGGTGGAAACACCATATATTTT. This encodes CASRYWQSGGNTIYF. J is TRBJ1-3 and V is TRBV12-3 or TRBV12-4; D not certain. Trimming shortened V by 6 bases and J by 3 bases, and 15 bases separated the two germline ends. CDR3 size: 15 residues.

CDR3 coding DNA: TGCGCCAGCAGCTTAGCGGGAGGAGGTGTGGATACGCAGTATTTT. It yields the protein CASSLAGGGVDTQYF. The chain combines TRBV5-1 with TRBJ2-3, with 9 nucleotides matching TRBD2. Trimming cost V 2 bases and J 6 bases; bases outside gene matches: 7. Germline V gene sequence: CDR1 SGHRS, CDR2 YFSETQ. The CDR3 loop spans 15 amino acids.

The V call is TRBV24-1, the J call TRBJ1-2; the D gene is possibly TRBD1 (5 bases). Germline V gives CDR1 KGHDR, CDR2 SFDVKD. The germline V and J ends were trimmed by 3 bases and 8 bases, with 9 bases remaining between them. The CDR3 is made up of 12 amino acids. CDR3 nucleotides: TGTGCCACCAGTGATCCGGGACTCGGCTACACCTTC. Protein sequence: CATSDPGLGYTF.

This clonotype was detected only a few times. The rearrangement links TRBV7-3 to TRBJ2-3, with a tentative D call TRBD2 (6 bases). Deletions cut 5 bases from V and 9 bases from J, with 12 bases between. Germline-derived CDR1 and CDR2 are SGHTA and FQGTGA. This CDR3 region has 12 residues. The CDR3 protein is CASSASGGTQYF. Here the CDR3 DNA reads TGTGCCAGCAGCGCTTCAGGAGGGACGCAGTATTTT.

The chain links TRBV20-1 to TRBJ1-2; D remains ambiguous. The CDR3 contains 13 residues. Trimming shortened V by 3 bases and J by 3 bases, and 11 bases separated the two germline ends. Germline lookup yields CDR1 DFQATT and CDR2 SNEGSKA (reference sequence). This CDR3 reads CSARSGIDYGYTF. The CDR3 DNA is TGCAGTGCTAGGTCGGGGATCGACTATGGCTACACCTTC.

This clonotype came up a few times. J is TRBJ2-1 and V is TRBV12-3 or TRBV12-4; D remains ambiguous. Deletions cut 6 bases from V and 12 bases from J, with 24 bases between. This CDR3 spans 15 amino acids. CDR3 region: CASSPTETGPRMQFF. For the CDR3, the DNA is TGTGCCAGCAGCCCTACCGAGACCGGCCCACGAATGCAGTTCTTC.

As DNA, the CDR3 is TGTGCCAGCAGCCCCCCCTTGGGAGCGGGAGGGCCCTACGAGCAGTACTTC. Translating it yields CASSPPLGAGGPYEQYF. The gene calls are TRBV12-3 or TRBV12-4 and TRBJ2-7; TRBD2 agrees at 10 bases. Losses at the gene ends were 6 bases for V and 2 bases for J; bases not matched to a gene: 13. This CDR3 spans 17 amino acids.

The chain has TRBV5-1 and TRBJ2-7, with 7 nucleotides matching TRBD2. The V gene end was trimmed by 1 base and the J gene end by 5 bases; junction bases not matched to a gene: 6. The CDR3 is 14 amino acids. The germline gives CDR1 SGHRS, CDR2 YFSETQ. The CDR3 nucleotides are TGCGCCAGCAGCTTGTGGGAGGGTGCCCACGAGCAGTACTTC. Protein sequence: CASSLWEGAHEQYF.

V is TRBV7-9 and J is TRBJ2-7; 11 bases map to TRBD2. This CDR3 is built from 17 residues. Germline CDR1 and CDR2: SEHNR and FQNEAQ (reference sequence). V trimming: 7 bases; J trimming: 1 base; junction bases outside the gene matches: 12. The CDR3 reads CASTTVSGRGRSYEQYF. CDR3 coding DNA: TGTGCCAGCACCACAGTTAGCGGGAGGGGGAGATCCTACGAGCAGTACTTC.

The count of this clonotype is one. This chain uses TRBV12-3 or TRBV12-4 with TRBJ2-2, with D possibly matching TRBD2 (7 bases). The CDR3 consists of 14 residues. V was shortened by 3 bases and J by 7 bases, with 12 bases between the two germline ends. The CDR3 region is CASSFRGANGELFF. DNA for the CDR3: TGTGCCAGCAGTTTCCGGGGGGCGAACGGGGAGCTGTTTTTT.

The chain couples TRBV5-1 to TRBJ2-1; D possibly corresponds to TRBD2 (5 bases). Deletions cut 2 bases from V and 8 bases from J, with 14 bases between. CDR3 size: 14 residues. The germline CDR1 and CDR2 sequences are SGHRS and YFSETQ. CDR3 region: CASSLEGVGDEQFF. The DNA of the CDR3 is TGCGCCAGCAGCTTAGAGGGAGTAGGCGATGAGCAGTTCTTC.

The V and J genes are TRBV12-3 or TRBV12-4 and TRBJ2-1, with 9 bases lining up with TRBD2. After removal of 10 bases from V and 3 bases from J, the junction contained 19 bases not matched to a gene. This CDR3 has 18 amino acids. The CDR3, as DNA: TGTGCCATCTGTTTAAAGCGGGAGGCAAGATTTTTCTACAATGAGCAGTTCTTC. It translates to CAICLKREARFFYNEQFF.

This chain joins TRBV5-5 and TRBJ2-1; TRBD1 agrees at 7 bases. Germline V lookup: CDR1 SGHKS, CDR2 YYEKEE (reference sequence). J gave up 4 bases and V 4 bases, and 11 bases lay outside the gene matches. The CDR3 is 16 residues long. The CDR3 here is CASSDMGTALYNEQFF. CDR3 sequence (DNA): TGTGCCAGCAGCGACATGGGGACAGCCCTATACAATGAGCAGTTCTTC.

In its sample, this clonotype was seen many times. The gene calls are TRBV29-1 and TRBJ2-7, with a weak D call TRBD2 (5 bases). The CDR3 totals 11 residues. Germline V gives CDR1 SQVTM, CDR2 ANQGSEA. V lost 4 bases and J 4 bases, leaving 8 bases between the germline ends. CDR3 protein: CSVGTGYEQYF. The CDR3 region has the DNA TGCAGCGTTGGGACGGGATACGAGCAGTACTTC.

This clonotype came up once. The gene calls are TRBV30 and TRBJ2-4, with 7 bases identical to TRBD1. Per the germline V gene, CDR1 is GTSNPN and CDR2 is SVGIG (reference sequence). The CDR3 spans 14 residues. V lost 4 bases and J lost 3; bases outside the gene matches: 6. The DNA of the CDR3 is TGTGCCTGGAATCGACAGGGTGGCAAAAACATTCAGTACTTC. Translated, it gives CAWNRQGGKNIQYF.

This clonotype was observed a few times. V and J are TRBV24-1 and TRBJ2-5; 9 bases line up with TRBD1. CDR3 length equals 14 residues. Unmatched junction bases numbered 3, after V lost 2 bases and J lost 6 bases. The germline gives CDR1 KGHDR, CDR2 SFDVKD. CDR3 sequence reads: CATSDSTGGKTQYF. The CDR3 DNA reads TGTGCCACCAGTGATTCGACAGGGGGAAAGACCCAGTACTTC.

This clonotype came up a few times. This rearrangement joins TRBV27 to TRBJ2-1, with D perhaps matching TRBD1 (5 bases). This CDR3 spans 14 amino acids. The V end was cut by 2 bases, the J end by 8 bases, with 13 bases between. Germline V gene data show CDR1 as MNHEY and CDR2 as SMNVEV (reference sequence). The CDR3 region has the DNA TGTGCCAGCAGTTTAACCCAGGGTGGGCATGAGCAGTTCTTC. Residues: CASSLTQGGHEQFF.

The chain couples TRBV29-1 to TRBJ1-1; 7 bases fit TRBD1. Looked up from germline, CDR1 is SQVTM and CDR2 is ANQGSEA. The CDR3 totals 13 residues. V gave up 4 bases and J gave up 5 bases; unmatched junction bases: 7. This CDR3 reads CSVATGWLTEAFF. The CDR3 DNA reads TGCAGCGTTGCGACAGGGTGGTTGACTGAAGCTTTCTTT.

The V and J genes are TRBV20-1 and TRBJ1-1; unclear D gene. Germline values: CDR1 DFQATT, CDR2 SNEGSKA (reference sequence). V dropped 2 bases and J dropped 5 bases, with 12 bases sitting between them. This CDR3 has 13 residues. The CDR3 DNA sequence: TGCAGTGCTAGAAAATCACATCAGACTGAAGCTTTCTTT. Protein sequence: CSARKSHQTEAFF.